This is a list of T cell receptor beta chains from one sample in a study of identical twins. TCRdb analysed the 5' RACE reads with MiXCR anew, one entry per CDR3 protein. The sample includes some 1,700,000 distinct CDR3 sequences, about 32% of them seen just once. The source material was cord blood. All receptors come from a newborn girl in good health. Each CDR3 is given with its conserved first and last residue. The order of the fields is clone size, V gene, D gene, J gene, CDR3 DNA, CDR3 protein. D genes are given only for firm matches. Not every row has a clone size; where given, it reads once, few, many or a size class.

abundance: few
v_gene: TRBV10-3
d_gene: TRBD2
j_gene: TRBJ2-7
CDR3nt: TGTGCCATCAGTGAACAAGCGGGGGGATCCTACAATGAGCAGTACTTC
CDR3aa: CAISEQAGGSYNEQYF

abundance: NA
v_gene: TRBV20-1
d_gene: NA
j_gene: TRBJ1-1
CDR3nt: TGCAGTGCCCAAGACTGGAACACTGAAGCTTTCTTT
CDR3aa: CSAQDWNTEAFF

abundance: NA
v_gene: TRBV6-1
d_gene: NA
j_gene: TRBJ2-7
CDR3nt: TGTGCCAGCAGTGGAGTGGCGGGCCCCTACGAGCAGTACTTC
CDR3aa: CASSGVAGPYEQYF

abundance: NA
v_gene: TRBV14
d_gene: NA
j_gene: TRBJ2-1
CDR3nt: TGTGCCAGCAGCCAAGTTCTTAGACTCGGGCAGTTCTTC
CDR3aa: CASSQVLRLGQFF

abundance: NA
v_gene: TRBV11-2
d_gene: NA
j_gene: TRBJ1-1
CDR3nt: TGTGCCAGCAGCTCCCCTAGGGGTGGGATGGACACTGAAGCTTTCTTT
CDR3aa: CASSSPRGGMDTEAFF

abundance: NA
v_gene: TRBV4-1
d_gene: TRBD1
j_gene: TRBJ1-6
CDR3nt: TGCGCCAGCAGCCAAGGTTCACGGGACAGGGGTTCACCCCTCCACTTT
CDR3aa: CASSQGSRDRGSPLHF

abundance: NA
v_gene: TRBV6-6
d_gene: TRBD2
j_gene: TRBJ2-3
CDR3nt: TGTGCCAGCATCTATAGCGGGGGGGATACGCAGTATTTT
CDR3aa: CASIYSGGDTQYF

abundance: NA
v_gene: TRBV7-2
d_gene: TRBD2
j_gene: TRBJ2-3
CDR3nt: TGTGCCAGCAGCTTAGTCGGGACTAGCGGGCGCACAGATACGCAGTATTTT
CDR3aa: CASSLVGTSGRTDTQYF

abundance: few
v_gene: TRBV5-1
d_gene: NA
j_gene: TRBJ2-1
CDR3nt: TGCGCCAGCAGCTTGGAAAGGCGGGACACTTCCTACAATGAGCAGTTCTTC
CDR3aa: CASSLERRDTSYNEQFF

abundance: NA
v_gene: TRBV5-1
d_gene: NA
j_gene: TRBJ2-3
CDR3nt: TGCGCCAGCAGCTTGATCTGGGGGGATACGCAGTATTTT
CDR3aa: CASSLIWGDTQYF

abundance: NA
v_gene: TRBV12-3/TRBV12-4
d_gene: TRBD1
j_gene: TRBJ1-1
CDR3nt: TGTGCCAGCAATTTGGACAGGTTCACTGAAGCTTTCTTT
CDR3aa: CASNLDRFTEAFF